The 16 T cell receptor beta chains below were found in one sample sequenced in a study of T cells after yellow fever vaccination. TCRdb reanalysed the 5' RACE reads using MiXCR and keeps one entry per CDR3 protein. The profile shows roughly 300,000 distinct CDR3 sequences, 6.8% of them singletons. This material consisted of PBMCs, taken about 41 days after the first yellow fever vaccination. All receptors derive from a man aged 18-30 years who received the YFV17D yellow fever vaccine.

This clonotype was counted at least ten times. This chain uses TRBV7-6 with TRBJ2-1; 10 positions agree with TRBD2. The CDR3 loop spans 17 amino acids. From germline, CDR1 is SGHVS and CDR2 FNYEAQ. The ends lost 5 bases at V and 4 bases at J; junction bases unmatched: 11. The CDR3 is CASSKRASGGEYNEQFF. CDR3 coding DNA: TGTGCCAGCAGCAAGCGGGCTAGCGGGGGCGAATACAATGAGCAGTTCTTC.

This clonotype was detected a few times. The rearrangement links TRBV4-2 to TRBJ2-5, with unresolved D. The germline CDR1 and CDR2 sequences are LGHNA and YNFKEQ. This CDR3 comprises 14 residues. The V and J ends lost 5 bases and 2 bases respectively, with 12 bases between them. The CDR3 nucleotides read TGTGCCAGCAGCTACGGAGTGGAGCAAGAGACCCAGTACTTC. Translating it yields CASSYGVEQETQYF.

This clonotype appeared a few times. The CDR3 coding sequence is TGCAGTGCTAGAGGGGACTCCCATGCAGATTCACCCCTCCACTTT. Protein: CSARGDSHADSPLHF. The chain is built from TRBV20-1 and TRBJ1-6; D perhaps matches TRBD1 (5 bases). Per the germline V gene, CDR1 is DFQATT and CDR2 is SNEGSKA (reference sequence). Trimming took 1 base from V and 8 from J, leaving 15 bases between them. The CDR3 length is 15 residues.

There are a few counts of this clonotype. The chain recombines TRBV20-1 with TRBJ2-5; the D is unclear. Between the trimmed V and J ends, which lost 0 bases and 1 base, there was a span of 9 bases. CDR3 length equals 14 residues. Germline V gives CDR1 DFQATT, CDR2 SNEGSKA (reference sequence). CDR3 nucleotide sequence: TGCAGTGCTAGAGATTGGGCCGTCCAAGAGACCCAGTACTTC. This encodes CSARDWAVQETQYF.

The CDR3 bases are TGCAGTGCCCGATTGATGGGAGGAGATTCACCCCTCCACTTT. This sequence encodes CSARLMGGDSPLHF. The chain couples TRBV20-1 to TRBJ1-6, with no clear D. The CDR3 is 14 amino acids. V was pared by 6 bases and J by 8 bases, with 17 bases between. The germline gives CDR1 DFQATT, CDR2 SNEGSKA (reference sequence).

Ten or more counts support this clonotype. The chain combines TRBV27 with TRBJ2-1; 9 bases are shared with TRBD1. V was pared by 5 bases and J by 0 bases, with 2 bases of the junction left unmatched. CDR3 length: 15 residues. The germline gives CDR1 MNHEY, CDR2 SMNVEV (reference sequence). Here the CDR3 reads CASSRQGGSYNEQFF. The CDR3 region has the DNA TGTGCCAGCAGTCGACAGGGGGGCTCCTACAATGAGCAGTTCTTC.

The gene calls are TRBV20-1 and TRBJ2-7; 11 bases fit TRBD2. CDR3 length equals 18 residues. Germline V gene sequence: CDR1 DFQATT, CDR2 SNEGSKA (reference sequence). V was pared by 5 bases and J by 4 bases, with 19 bases of the junction left unmatched. The DNA of the CDR3 is TGCAGTGCTCGCCCCCCGCATACTAGCGGGGGAGCATATTACGAGCAGTACTTC. Translated, it gives CSARPPHTSGGAYYEQYF.

This clonotype was seen a handful of times. The chain employs TRBV28 and TRBJ2-3, with 10 positions matching TRBD2. The CDR3 is 13 residues long. Germline V gene lookup returns CDR1 MDHEN and CDR2 SYDVKM. With 11 bases clipped from V and 1 base from J, the junction kept 3 bases outside the gene matches. In nucleotides, the CDR3 is TGTGCCCTAGCGGGGGTCGGCACAGATACGCAGTATTTT. Translated, it gives CALAGVGTDTQYF.

A few counts support this clonotype. The chain is built from TRBV6-1 and TRBJ2-3; 10 bases line up with TRBD1. J lost 1 base, V lost 8 bases, and 6 bases had no gene match. CDR1 is MNHNS and CDR2 is SASEGT in the germline V gene. This CDR3 contains 15 residues. The CDR3 here is CASRDRGLRTDTQYF. The CDR3 DNA follows: TGTGCCAGCCGCGACAGGGGGCTTCGCACAGATACGCAGTATTTT.

This chain connects TRBV6-5 to TRBJ1-1; a weak D match, TRBD1 (5 bases). The CDR3 totals 14 residues. Germline loops: CDR1 MNHEY, CDR2 SVGAGI. V was cut by 2 bases and J by 4 bases, with 11 bases left in between. CDR3 amino acids: CASSYVSGRTEAFF. As DNA, the CDR3 is TGTGCCAGCAGTTACGTTTCAGGGCGCACTGAAGCTTTCTTT.

This clonotype showed up many times. Written as DNA, the CDR3 is TGTGCCAGCAGCTTAGTTAGCGGGGTGCTGAGCTCCTACAATGAGCAGTTCTTC. Translation gives CASSLVSGVLSSYNEQFF. This chain links TRBV11-2 with TRBJ2-1; TRBD2 agrees at 8 bases. V was clipped by 1 base and J by 0 bases; unmatched bases: 8. The CDR3 is made up of 18 amino acids. Per the germline V gene, CDR1 is SGHAT and CDR2 is FQNNGV.

The sample holds a few counts of this clonotype. This rearrangement joins TRBV19 to TRBJ2-7; 7 bases align to TRBD1. Germline V CDR1 and CDR2: LNHDA, SQIVND (reference sequence). The CDR3 loop spans 13 amino acids. Trimming at V came to 1 base and at J to 5 bases, leaving 2 bases not matched to a gene. The CDR3 region is CASSIATGDEQYF. The CDR3 DNA follows: TGTGCCAGTAGTATAGCCACAGGGGACGAGCAGTACTTC.

This clonotype was seen more than once but under ten times. The chain carries TRBV5-1 and TRBJ2-5; 8 bases match TRBD2. Trimming removed 0 bases from V and 2 bases from J; junction bases left unmatched: 9. This CDR3 region has 17 residues. From germline, CDR1 is SGHRS and CDR2 YFSETQ. CDR3 nucleotide sequence: TGCGCCAGCAGCTTGGCCGGGAGGGGGGCCATTCAAGAGACCCAGTACTTC. Translation gives CASSLAGRGAIQETQYF.

In its sample, this clonotype was seen a few times. The gene calls are TRBV11-2 and TRBJ1-1; D unclear. The CDR3 sequence is 15 residues long. Germline loops: CDR1 SGHAT, CDR2 FQNNGV. V gave up 2 bases and J gave up 2 bases, with 12 bases separating them. CDR3: CASSLKATKNTEAFF. The DNA of the CDR3 is TGTGCCAGCAGCTTAAAAGCCACGAAAAACACTGAAGCTTTCTTT.

V gene TRBV4-1 combines with J gene TRBJ2-3, with D maybe TRBD2 (7 bases). Germline V gene data show CDR1 as MGHRA and CDR2 as YSYEKL. The CDR3 totals 16 residues. V was shortened by 0 bases and J by 3 bases, with 13 bases between the two germline ends. CDR3: CASSQDGGGRTDTQYF. The CDR3 bases are TGCGCCAGCAGCCAAGATGGGGGGGGGCGGACAGATACGCAGTATTTT.

This clonotype has at least ten counts. This rearrangement joins TRBV6-1 to TRBJ2-2; possible D gene TRBD1, 6 bases. The V gene's germline CDR1 is MNHNS and CDR2 SASEGT. CDR3 length equals 15 residues. V lost 2 bases, J lost 2 bases, and 9 bases lay in between. The CDR3 bases are TGTGCCAGCAGTGAACTCAGGGGCAACACCGGGGAGCTGTTTTTT. This codes for CASSELRGNTGELFF.